This note documents a single T cell receptor (beta chain) sequence. V gave up 2 bases and J gave up 4 bases, with 18 bases separating them. This CDR3 is built from 16 residues. The V gene's germline CDR1 is SGHNT and CDR2 YYREEE (reference sequence). TCRdb re-called the PCR reads with MiXCR, one entry per CDR3 protein. In the table there are roughly 630,000 distinct CDR3 sequences, 25% of which are singletons. The sample comes from a study of molecular identifiers for immune sequencing clone quantification. The V gene is TRBV5-4, the J gene TRBJ1-1, with no clear D. The clonotype comes from a human donor in good health. Some libraries in this study had Jurkat cell RNA spiked in. What was sequenced was naive CD8+ T cells from blood, with Jurkat cell RNA spiked in. Subset specified: FACS-sorted CD8+CD4-CCR7+CD45RA+ naive T cells. This CDR3 reads CASSFGVVRVSTEAFF. The CDR3 coding sequence is TGTGCCAGCAGCTTTGGTGTCGTGCGGGTATCCACTGAAGCTTTCTTT. Drawing the rest from reference TRBV5-4 and TRBJ1-1, the complete variable domain is ETGVTQSPTHLIKTRGQQVTLRCSSQSGHNTVSWYQQALGQGPQFIFQYYREEENGRGNFPPRFSGLQFPNYSSELNVNALELDDSALYLCASSFGVVRVSTEAFFGQGTRLTVV.